One and the same sample provided the 18 T cell receptor beta chains below, sequenced in a study of T cells in Graves' hyperthyroidism and ophthalmopathy. Amplification of TCR beta CDR3 regions was performed using RNA transcripts as template. First-round RT-PCR of the TCR CDR3 relied on the HTBI primer set. Using its own MiXCR run on the multiplex PCR reads, TCRdb lists one record per CDR3 protein. The sample records 500,000 to 750,000 distinct CDR3 sequences, 35% to 55% being singletons. The sample consisted of peripheral blood or thyroid tissue (not recorded which). Receptors originate from a woman aged 18-29 years with Graves' hyperthyroidism.

The chain carries TRBV29-1 and TRBJ1-1; the D is unclear. In germline, CDR1 is SQVTM, CDR2 ANQGSEA. Between the trimmed V and J ends, which lost 5 bases and 5 bases, there was a span of 12 bases. CDR3 length equals 12 residues. The CDR3 loop reads CSVLGIGTEAFF. The CDR3 DNA reads as TGCAGCGTTTTAGGGATAGGGACTGAAGCTTTCTTT.

There are many counts of this clonotype. The chain's CDR3 is CASSPGGANVLTF. DNA of the CDR3: TGCGCCAGCAGCCCGGGTGGGGCCAACGTCCTGACTTTC. J is TRBJ2-6 and V is TRBV5-1; D remains unclear. With 4 bases removed from V and 3 bases from J, the gap between germline ends came to 5 bases. The CDR3 has 13 residues. Looked up from germline, CDR1 is SGHRS and CDR2 is YFSETQ.

V and J are TRBV7-3 and TRBJ2-7, with TRBD2 as a possible D gene (5 bases). Trimming cost V 3 bases and J 3 bases, with 12 bases left between them. CDR1 and CDR2 from the germline V gene are SGHTA and FQGTGA. The CDR3 covers 14 residues. CDR3 sequence: CASSLTASYYEQYF. The CDR3 nucleotides are TGTGCCAGCAGCTTGACCGCTAGCTACTACGAGCAGTACTTC.

In this sample, this clonotype turned up many times. The chain employs TRBV16 and TRBJ2-5; TRBD2 aligns across 7 bases. Trimming cost V 0 bases and J 5 bases; bases outside gene matches: 3. Germline V gene data show CDR1 as KGHSY and CDR2 as FQNENV. CDR3 length: 14 residues. CDR3 nucleotides: TGTGCCAGCAGCCAATCAGCGGGGATGGAGACCCAGTACTTC. This translates into CASSQSAGMETQYF.

This clonotype was seen ten or more times. The rearrangement uses TRBV7-2 and TRBJ2-5; no firm D call. The CDR3 has 13 residues. The ends were cut back, 5 bases at V and 2 bases at J, with 9 bases in the middle. CDR1 is SGHTA and CDR2 is FQGNSA in the germline V gene. This chain's CDR3 is CASSRIPQETQYF. The CDR3 DNA is TGTGCCAGCAGCCGGATTCCTCAAGAGACCCAGTACTTC.

This clonotype was seen repeatedly, ten times or more. This chain uses TRBV19 with TRBJ2-7; 10 bases match TRBD2. Germline lookup yields CDR1 LNHDA and CDR2 SQIVND (reference sequence). The CDR3 consists of 15 residues. Losses at the gene ends were 7 bases for V and 7 bases for J; bases not matched to a gene: 13. CDR3: CASTRSASGSGEQYF. Written as DNA, the CDR3 is TGTGCCAGTACGCGGTCGGCTAGCGGGAGTGGTGAGCAGTACTTC.

There are a few counts of this clonotype. V usage is TRBV30 and J usage is TRBJ1-1, with D unresolved. Germline values: CDR1 GTSNPN, CDR2 SVGIG (reference sequence). This CDR3 contains 13 residues. Trimming took 0 bases from V and 4 from J, leaving 9 bases between them. The CDR3 region has the DNA TGTGCCTGGAGTGTCGGGTACGGCACTGAAGCTTTCTTT. Amino acids: CAWSVGYGTEAFF. Full variable domain (rest looked up from reference TRBV30 and TRBJ1-1): SQTIHQWPATLVQPVGSPLSLECTVEGTSNPNLYWYRQAAGRGLQLLFYSVGIGQISSEVPQNLSASRPQDRQFILSSKKLLLSDSGFYLCAWSVGYGTEAFFGQGTRLTVV.

The V and J genes are TRBV7-9 and TRBJ2-5; no clear D. The CDR3 runs 17 residues. The germline V and J ends were trimmed by 4 bases and 5 bases, with 23 bases remaining between them. Germline assignment: CDR1 SEHNR and CDR2 FQNEAQ (reference sequence). The CDR3 bases are TGTGCCAGCAGCTCCGTCAGGATCTCGAGCACCGGGGAGACCCAGTACTTC. Residues: CASSSVRISSTGETQYF. The whole variable domain, remainder taken from reference TRBV7-9 and TRBJ2-5, is DTGVSQNPRHKITKRGQNVTFRCDPISEHNRLYWYRQTLGQGPEFLTYFQNEAQLEKSRLLSDRFSAERPKGSFSTLEIQRTEQGDSAMYLCASSSVRISSTGETQYFGPGTRLLVL.

There are many counts of this clonotype. The chain employs TRBV20-1 and TRBJ2-2, with 9 bases fitting TRBD1. Per the germline V gene, CDR1 is DFQATT and CDR2 is SNEGSKA (reference sequence). The CDR3 contains 13 residues. V lost 6 bases and J lost 7; bases outside the gene matches: 6. CDR3: CSAERQGDGELFF. The DNA for the CDR3 is TGCAGTGCCGAGCGACAGGGGGACGGGGAGCTGTTTTTT.

CDR3 sequence: CASRPTLGNEQFF. CDR3 in DNA: TGTGCCAGCAGACCGACCTTGGGGAATGAGCAGTTCTTC. The chain recombines TRBV9 with TRBJ2-5, with unresolved D. The J call is uncertain, as TRBJ2-1 better fits the DNA end. The germline gives CDR1 SGDLS, CDR2 YYNGEE. This CDR3 has 13 amino acids.

At least ten counts were recorded for this clonotype. V usage is TRBV6-2 or TRBV6-3 and J usage is TRBJ1-6; possibly TRBD1 for D (6 bases). Germline loops: CDR1 MNHEY, CDR2 SVGEGT. The CDR3 is made up of 15 amino acids. Trimming pared 5 bases from V and 3 bases from J, leaving 11 bases between. The CDR3 DNA reads as TGTGCCAGCAGTGATGGACAGCTCTATAATTCACCCCTCCACTTT. It codes for CASSDGQLYNSPLHF.

This clonotype was detected a few times. The chain couples TRBV7-6 to TRBJ2-7, with D perhaps given as TRBD1 or TRBD2 (5 bases each). V lost 5 bases and J 7 bases, leaving 12 bases between the germline ends. CDR3 length equals 12 residues. Per the germline V gene, CDR1 is SGHVS and CDR2 is FNYEAQ. This chain's CDR3 is CASSGTLSEQYF. In nucleotides, the CDR3 is TGTGCCAGCAGCGGGACCCTTTCTGAGCAGTACTTC.

This clonotype was seen ten or more times. The chain employs TRBV16 and TRBJ1-1, with D possibly TRBD1 on 6 matching bases. From germline, CDR1 is KGHSY and CDR2 FQNENV. V lost 5 bases and J lost 0, with 19 bases in between. The CDR3 is 17 amino acids. Written as DNA, the CDR3 is TGTGCCAGCAGCAAAAAGGTCAGGGAGGGGGTGAACACTGAAGCTTTCTTT. Its protein is CASSKKVREGVNTEAFF.

This clonotype was seen repeatedly, ten times or more. The chain recombines TRBV2 with TRBJ2-2; D remains unclear. Trimming shortened V by 3 bases and J by 1 base, and 9 bases separated the two germline ends. The CDR3 consists of 15 residues. The V gene's germline CDR1 is SNHLY and CDR2 FYNNEI. DNA for the CDR3: TGTGCCAGCAGTGATAGTAGGCTGAACACCGGGGAGCTGTTTTTT. This sequence encodes CASSDSRLNTGELFF.

This clonotype showed up many times. The rearrangement uses TRBV11-1 and TRBJ2-7; D is possibly TRBD2 (6 bases). The CDR3 loop spans 14 amino acids. Trimming cost V 5 bases and J 5 bases, with 16 bases left between them. Germline loops: CDR1 SGHAT, CDR2 FQDESV (reference sequence). The CDR3 protein is CASSPRDGSHEQYF. The CDR3 DNA reads TGTGCCAGCAGCCCCCGGGACGGGAGCCACGAGCAGTACTTC. Filled out from reference TRBV11-1 and TRBJ2-7, the complete variable domain reads EAEVAQSPRYKITEKSQAVAFWCDPISGHATLYWYRQILGQGPELLVQFQDESVVDDSQLPKDRFSAERLKGVDSTLKIQPAELGDSAMYLCASSPRDGSHEQYFGPGTRLTVT.

The V call is TRBV20-1, the J call TRBJ1-5; D remains unclear. The CDR3 consists of 14 residues. CDR1 is DFQATT and CDR2 is SNEGSKA in the germline V gene (reference sequence). V shed 0 bases and J shed 11 bases, with 17 bases lying between them. This CDR3 reads CSARDVGSQETQHF. CDR3 nucleotide sequence: TGCAGTGCTAGAGATGTAGGGAGCCAAGAGACCCAGCATTTT.

There are a few counts of this clonotype. The rearrangement joins TRBV15 to TRBJ2-3; no firm D call. The CDR3 has 15 residues. The V and J ends lost 0 bases and 5 bases respectively, with 12 bases between them. CDR1 is LNHNV, CDR2 YYDKDF, per germline (reference sequence). The CDR3 nucleotides are TGTGCCACCAGCAGAGACGGCGGAACTGGAGATACGCAGTATTTT. Translation gives CATSRDGGTGDTQYF.

This clonotype was detected only a few times. V gene TRBV5-1 combines with J gene TRBJ1-2; maybe TRBD1 (6 bases). V was trimmed by 4 bases and J by 2 bases, leaving 12 bases between them. Per the germline V gene, CDR1 is SGHRS and CDR2 is YFSETQ. The length of the CDR3 is 14 residues. DNA of the CDR3: TGCGCCAGCAGCGGACGGGGGGGCAACTATGGCTACACCTTC. Encoded protein: CASSGRGGNYGYTF.